This T cell receptor beta chain was sequenced in a study of blood T cell repertoires in COVID-19. CDR1 is ENHRY and CDR2 is SYGVKD in the germline V gene. V gave up 10 bases and J gave up 4 bases; unmatched junction bases: 10. CDR3 size: 14 residues. Clones were read by immunoSEQ multiplex PCR, and TCRdb kept only the in-frame ones, dropping some. The table includes about 250,000 clones, approximately 85% detected once. The origin of this receptor is a man aged 45-65 years with COVID-19, enrolled during active disease. The material sequenced was peripheral blood. The chain uses TRBV10-3 and TRBJ2-5; 9 positions agree with TRBD1. CDR3 protein: CATSTTTGGETQYF. The CDR3 DNA follows: TGTGCCACCTCAACAACGACAGGGGGAGAGACCCAGTACTTC.